This T cell receptor (beta chain) was recovered during a study of blood T cells in healthy people across ages. Study conclusions and caveats: A roughly linear age-dependent decrease characterized TCR beta diversity per million T cells. The lack of PBMC sorting stopped any conclusive naive versus antigen-experienced comparison.

The CDR3 runs 17 residues. The germline gives CDR1 DFQATT, CDR2 SNEGSKA (reference sequence). Germline trimming cut 5 bases from V and 0 bases from J; bases unmatched to any gene: 13. A second PCR of about 7 to 12 cycles used a sample-barcoded 5' primer and a J-beta primer mix. TCRdb independently ran MiXCR on the 5' RACE reads; one entry per CDR3 protein. Of 920,000 or so distinct CDR3 sequences listed, less than 50% are singletons. With each sample, at least 5 micrograms of total RNA were extracted. This clonotype has only a few counts. No antigen is known for it. The TCR comes from a woman aged 60-70 years in good health. The specimen was blood. The chain uses TRBV20-1 and TRBJ2-1; TRBD2 matches 7 bases. CDR3 region: CSADPFAGASSYNEQFF. The CDR3 DNA sequence: TGCAGTGCTGACCCCTTTGCGGGAGCGAGCTCCTACAATGAGCAGTTCTTC.